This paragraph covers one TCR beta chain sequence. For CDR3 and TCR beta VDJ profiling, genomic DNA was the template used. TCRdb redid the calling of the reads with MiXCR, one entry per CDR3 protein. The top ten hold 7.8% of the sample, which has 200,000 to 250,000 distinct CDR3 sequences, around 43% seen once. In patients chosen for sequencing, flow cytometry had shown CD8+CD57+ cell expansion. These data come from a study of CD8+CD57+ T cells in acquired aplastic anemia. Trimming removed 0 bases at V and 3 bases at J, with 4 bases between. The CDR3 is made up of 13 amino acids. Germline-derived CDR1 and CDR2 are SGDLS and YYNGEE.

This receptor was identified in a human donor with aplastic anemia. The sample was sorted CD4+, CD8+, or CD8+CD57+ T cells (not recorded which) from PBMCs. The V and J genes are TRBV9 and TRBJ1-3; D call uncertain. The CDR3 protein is CASSVEGGNTIYF. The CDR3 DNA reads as TGTGCCAGCAGCGTAGAAGGTGGAAACACCATATATTTT.